This is a list of T cell receptor beta chains from one sample in a study of T-cell reconstitution after alpha-beta-depleted transplantation in children. TCRdb reprocessed the PCR reads with MiXCR, giving one entry per CDR3 protein. The sample has around 200,000 distinct CDR3 sequences; approximately 6.8% are singletons. Specimen: PBMCs from the stem cell graft donor, collected from the stem cell graft. The receptors derive from a human donor who donated a stem cell graft to a child with Wiskott-Aldrich syndrome. Both conserved end residues are part of each CDR3. D genes are given only for firm matches. The size field is filled for only some rows; it gives once, few, many or a size class.

d_gene: .
j_gene: TRBJ1-6
abundance: .
v_gene: TRBV18
CDR3nt: TGTGCCAGCTCACCACCGAAGGGGGGAGGGGATTCACCCCTCCACTTT
CDR3aa: CASSPPKGGGDSPLHF

d_gene: .
j_gene: TRBJ2-1
abundance: many
v_gene: TRBV5-6
CDR3nt: TGTGCCAGCAGCCCCCGTCCGCGCTCCTACAATGAGCAGTTCTTC
CDR3aa: CASSPRPRSYNEQFF

d_gene: .
j_gene: TRBJ2-7
abundance: many
v_gene: TRBV3-1
CDR3nt: TGTGCCAGCAGCCCCTACAGGGTTCAAGACTACGAGCAGTACTTC
CDR3aa: CASSPYRVQDYEQYF

d_gene: .
j_gene: TRBJ2-6
abundance: many
v_gene: TRBV6-5
CDR3nt: TGTGCCAGCAGTTACTCAGGGGTTGGGGCCAACGTCCTGACTTTC
CDR3aa: CASSYSGVGANVLTF

d_gene: TRBD2
j_gene: TRBJ2-4
abundance: many
v_gene: TRBV12-3/TRBV12-4
CDR3nt: TGTGCCAGCAGTTTCGGGACTAGCGCAAACATTCAGTACTTC
CDR3aa: CASSFGTSANIQYF

d_gene: .
j_gene: TRBJ1-2
abundance: many
v_gene: TRBV5-1
CDR3nt: TGCGCCAGCAGCTTCTCAGGAGCTAGTGAAGGATTCTATGGCTACACCTTC
CDR3aa: CASSFSGASEGFYGYTF

d_gene: TRBD1
j_gene: TRBJ1-1
abundance: many
v_gene: TRBV5-8
CDR3nt: TGTGCCAGCAGCTCGTGGGACAGGGGGGTGTCTGAAGCTTTCTTT
CDR3aa: CASSSWDRGVSEAFF

d_gene: .
j_gene: TRBJ2-6
abundance: many
v_gene: TRBV5-1
CDR3nt: TGCGCCAGCAGCTTGCGAATTGGACAACCTGGGGCCAACGTCCTGACTTTC
CDR3aa: CASSLRIGQPGANVLTF

d_gene: .
j_gene: TRBJ2-5
abundance: many
v_gene: TRBV20-1
CDR3nt: TGCAGTGCCCCCCCCGGCGGCCCGCAAGAGACCCAGTACTTC
CDR3aa: CSAPPGGPQETQYF

d_gene: TRBD2
j_gene: TRBJ2-1
abundance: few
v_gene: TRBV4-1
CDR3nt: TGCGCCAGCAGCCAAAACCCCGGTAGCGGGGGGGCCAATGAGCAGTTCTTC
CDR3aa: CASSQNPGSGGANEQFF

d_gene: .
j_gene: TRBJ2-5
abundance: many
v_gene: TRBV5-1
CDR3nt: TGCGCCAGCAGCTTTAACAGCCAAGAGACCCAGTACTTC
CDR3aa: CASSFNSQETQYF

d_gene: TRBD1
j_gene: TRBJ2-7
abundance: few
v_gene: TRBV4-1
CDR3nt: TGCGCCAGCAGCCAAGGGACAGGGTGGACCTACGAGCAGTACTTC
CDR3aa: CASSQGTGWTYEQYF

d_gene: .
j_gene: TRBJ2-7
abundance: many
v_gene: TRBV4-1
CDR3nt: TGCGCCAGCAGCCAAGATAACTACGAGCAGTACTTC
CDR3aa: CASSQDNYEQYF

d_gene: TRBD1
j_gene: TRBJ1-2
abundance: few
v_gene: TRBV7-2
CDR3nt: TGTGCCAGCAGCTTACAGACAGGGGGTGATGGCTACACCTTC
CDR3aa: CASSLQTGGDGYTF

d_gene: .
j_gene: TRBJ2-1
abundance: many
v_gene: TRBV7-9
CDR3nt: TGTGCCAGCAGCTTAGTCTTCCGGACAGATCGACATAAGCAGTTCTTC
CDR3aa: CASSLVFRTDRHKQFF

d_gene: .
j_gene: TRBJ1-2
abundance: many
v_gene: TRBV20-1
CDR3nt: TGCAGTGCTAGAATAAGCACAGGCTTCTATGGCTACACCTTC
CDR3aa: CSARISTGFYGYTF

d_gene: TRBD1
j_gene: TRBJ2-1
abundance: many
v_gene: TRBV5-1
CDR3nt: TGCGCCAGCAGCCCCCGACAGGGGGCAAATGAGCAGTTCTTC
CDR3aa: CASSPRQGANEQFF

d_gene: .
j_gene: TRBJ2-6
abundance: many
v_gene: TRBV6-5
CDR3nt: TGTGCCAGCAGTTACTCCAACTCTGGGGCCAACGTCCTGACTTTC
CDR3aa: CASSYSNSGANVLTF

d_gene: .
j_gene: TRBJ1-1
abundance: many
v_gene: TRBV29-1
CDR3nt: TGCAGCGTCCGACGGGGAGTTTCGGACACTGAAGCTTTCTTT
CDR3aa: CSVRRGVSDTEAFF

d_gene: .
j_gene: TRBJ2-7
abundance: few
v_gene: TRBV29-1
CDR3nt: TGCAGCGTGCGCGAAACAGCCTACGAGCAGTACTTC
CDR3aa: CSVRETAYEQYF

d_gene: TRBD1
j_gene: TRBJ1-1
abundance: many
v_gene: TRBV6-5
CDR3nt: TGTGCCAGCAGTTCCGTCACAGGGGGGCAAACTGAAGCTTTCTTT
CDR3aa: CASSSVTGGQTEAFF

d_gene: TRBD1
j_gene: TRBJ2-7
abundance: many
v_gene: TRBV5-1
CDR3nt: TGCGCCAGCAGCTCCCGGACAGGGGCCTACGAGCAGTACTTC
CDR3aa: CASSSRTGAYEQYF

d_gene: TRBD2
j_gene: TRBJ2-3
abundance: many
v_gene: TRBV7-9
CDR3nt: TGTGCCAGCAGCTTACGTCGGGGGGGGACAGATACGCAGTATTTT
CDR3aa: CASSLRRGGTDTQYF

d_gene: .
j_gene: TRBJ1-1
abundance: many
v_gene: TRBV4-1
CDR3nt: TGCGCCAGCAGCCAGTCGGGGGGGGGGATCTTGGGAGCTTTCTTT
CDR3aa: CASSQSGGGILGAFF

d_gene: .
j_gene: TRBJ2-7
abundance: .
v_gene: TRBV6-1
CDR3nt: TGTGCCAGCAGCCTCCGTATTAGCAGGGTAGCATACGAGCAGTACTTC
CDR3aa: CASSLRISRVAYEQYF

d_gene: TRBD2
j_gene: TRBJ2-7
abundance: many
v_gene: TRBV2
CDR3nt: TGTGCCAGCAGTGAACGGGAGGGCCGATACGAGCAGTACTTC
CDR3aa: CASSEREGRYEQYF

d_gene: TRBD1
j_gene: TRBJ2-7
abundance: many
v_gene: TRBV15
CDR3nt: TGTGCCACCAGCAGGGACAGGCGGGCAGGAGAGCAGTACTTC
CDR3aa: CATSRDRRAGEQYF

d_gene: .
j_gene: TRBJ2-1
abundance: many
v_gene: TRBV7-8
CDR3nt: TGTGCCAGCAGCCCACCGAACGACAGGAATGAGCAGTTCTTC
CDR3aa: CASSPPNDRNEQFF

d_gene: .
j_gene: TRBJ2-1
abundance: many
v_gene: TRBV7-2
CDR3nt: TGTGCCAGCAGCCTGGGACTCAGCTCCTACAATGAGCAGTTCTTC
CDR3aa: CASSLGLSSYNEQFF

d_gene: TRBD2
j_gene: TRBJ2-1
abundance: many
v_gene: TRBV24-1
CDR3nt: TGTGCCACCAGTGATTCGACTAGCGGGAGTTACAATGAGCAGTTCTTC
CDR3aa: CATSDSTSGSYNEQFF